One T cell receptor beta chain is described in this entry. Its antigen specificity is not known. Base qualities are missing; no much larger clone stands one base away. Reading the germline V gene gives CDR1 MGHRA and CDR2 YSYEKL. The CDR3 has 13 amino acids, counting the end cysteine and phenylalanine. Only CDR3 DNA remains: 39 bases, in frame from the first base. A distance of 14 bases separates the germline ends of V and J, which lose 1 base and 13 bases respectively. The sample belongs to a study of a mutant IDH1 vaccine in newly diagnosed glioma (dated by TCRdb to about 2021). As for the study more broadly: Patients received eight vaccinations in weeks 1, 3, 5, 7, 11, 15, 19 and 23, corresponding to visits V03 through V10. In the chemotherapy-containing groups, vaccination started alongside temozolomide cycles, whereas in patients who had radiotherapy alone it started 4-6 weeks after radiotherapy. Of the 32 patients who were treated, about 62% were male and approximately 38% were female, and the mean age was around 40 years. Prior to enrollment, standard therapy consisting of radiotherapy alone, temozolomide alone, or radiochemotherapy with temozolomide had been administered to patients, with the combination being received by most patients. Peripheral blood was collected at six visits: V03 (baseline), V05, V07, V10, V12 and V13. Longitudinal TCRB deep sequencing was done for about two dozen treated patients, wherever samples were available for exploratory analyses. Here is what the overall study found, with its caveats: PBMC samples for TCRB deep sequencing were selected based on availability. Pseudoprogression appeared unrelated to alterations in the top peripheral T cell clonotypes detected by TCRB sequencing. Immune responses induced by the vaccine were seen in around 93% of patients across multiple MHC alleles. According to the authors, sample limitations meant that analyses of patient blood samples could not be reproduced.

Library creation used the immunoSEQ multiplex PCR assay. Following the manufacturer's protocol, the hsTCRB Kit was used to amplify rearranged TCR beta chain sequences. An Illumina MiSeq was used to sequence the TCRB libraries. Under the source paper's analysis protocol: The kit vendor's proprietary platform handled demultiplexing, trimming and gene mapping. TCRdb holds this immuneACCESS table with in-frame rearrangements only. Some clones are missing; in checked studies, unresolved V genes explain under half, and the rest has no known cause. V, J and clone size were drawn from that table, and D and trimming were deduced from the DNA. In this sample the table shows some 27,000 clones, 77% of which occur a single time. The biggest ten clones account for roughly a tenth of the sample. This sample's time point label indicates: week 5, during vaccination. Every vaccine dose consisted of 300 ug of a 20-mer mutant IDH1 peptide in Montanide, administered subcutaneously together with topical imiquimod. The donors had newly diagnosed IDH1-mutant astrocytomas of WHO grade 3 or 4 that showed loss of nuclear ATRX. The samples were drawn from NOA16, a multicentre, single-arm, open-label phase I trial in Germany that tested a mutant IDH1 peptide vaccine in humans for the first time. The DNeasy Blood and Tissue Kit was used to extract genomic DNA from EDTA blood for TCRB sequencing.

This sequence was found in a man between 35 and 55 years old with glioma. The chain is assembled from TRBV4-1 and TRBJ2-1; no D segment can be confidently identified. Here the sequenced sample was PBMCs, taken from a glioma patient whose treatment included an IDH1 peptide vaccine. The CDR3 protein is CASSQGPVGPQFF. The nucleotide sequence is given as TGCGCCAGCAGCCAAGGGCCCGTCGGCCCCCAGTTCTTC.